A selection of T cell receptor beta chains follows, all from one sample in a study of PD-1 and CTLA-4 blockade in melanoma. The assay was immunoSEQ multiplex PCR, and TCRdb's table has in-frame clones only and misses some. The table shows tens of thousands of clones, with approximately 91% occurring only once. Sequenced material: CD8+ T cells from peripheral blood, taken before anti-PD-1 treatment. The receptors were gathered from a human donor with melanoma. CDR3s include the opening cysteine and the closing phenylalanine or tryptophan. The order of the fields is CDR3 protein, CDR3 DNA, clone size, V gene, J gene, D gene. The D gene is left open where the match is weak. Clone size is stated in some rows and not others, as once, few, many or a class when expanded.

CAWSGADYEQYF,TGTGCCTGGAGTGGGGCAGACTACGAGCAGTACTTC,-,TRBV30,TRBJ2-7,-
CASRSGVAVGDGYTF,TGTGCCAGCAGATCCGGGGTGGCAGTGGGAGATGGCTACACCTTC,once,TRBV27,TRBJ1-2,-
CATHHGTSDSDTQYF,TGTGCCACCCACCACGGGACTTCTGATTCAGATACGCAGTATTTT,-,TRBV6-5,TRBJ2-3,-
CASSFGTGNYGYTF,TGTGCCAGCAGCTTTGGAACCGGGAACTATGGCTACACCTTC,-,TRBV11-2,TRBJ1-2,-
CASSQITSGFYNEQFF,TGTGCCAGCAGCCAAATTACTAGCGGGTTCTACAATGAGCAGTTCTTC,once,TRBV3-1/TRBV3-2,TRBJ2-1,TRBD2
CASMRGNTEAFF,TGTGCCAGTATGAGGGGGAACACTGAAGCTTTCTTT,-,TRBV19,TRBJ1-1,-
CASSEQGQQETQYF,TGTGCCAGCAGTGAACAGGGACAACAAGAGACCCAGTACTTC,-,TRBV6-4,TRBJ2-5,-
CASSFGGGTEAFF,TGTGCCAGCAGCTTTGGGGGGGGCACTGAAGCTTTCTTT,-,TRBV27,TRBJ1-1,-
CASSMTGYVSPLHF,TGTGCCAGTAGTATGACCGGTTACGTTTCACCCCTCCACTTT,-,TRBV19,TRBJ1-6,-
CASSVTGKSPLHF,TGTGCCAGCAGTGTAACAGGAAAATCACCCCTCCACTTT,-,TRBV27,TRBJ1-6,-
CASSLSGGGNEQFF,TGTGCCAGCAGTTTAAGTGGGGGGGGCAATGAGCAGTTCTTC,-,TRBV28,TRBJ2-1,TRBD2
CAISESVDRDEAFF,TGTGCCATCAGTGAGTCGGTGGACAGGGATGAAGCTTTCTTT,-,TRBV10-3,TRBJ1-1,TRBD1
CASSLAGYNEQFF,TGTGCCAGCAGTTTGGCGGGGTACAATGAGCAGTTCTTC,once,TRBV27,TRBJ2-1,-
CASSLRGGATEAFF,TGTGCCAGCAGCTTAAGAGGGGGGGCCACTGAAGCTTTCTTT,-,TRBV5-4,TRBJ1-1,-
CASSLSGRDQPQHF,TGTGCCAGCAGTTTATCGGGCAGGGATCAGCCCCAGCATTTT,once,TRBV27,TRBJ1-5,-
CASRGQVNTEAFF,TGTGCCAGTAGAGGACAGGTTAACACTGAAGCTTTCTTT,-,TRBV19,TRBJ1-1,TRBD1
CASSPLDEQYF,TGTGCCAGCAGTCCCTTAGACGAGCAGTACTTC,-,TRBV6-5,TRBJ2-7,-
CASSLASGTATYEQYF,TGTGCCAGCAGCTTAGCCTCCGGGACAGCAACCTACGAGCAGTACTTC,-,TRBV11-2,TRBJ2-7,TRBD1
CAWKTGGEKLFF,TGTGCCTGGAAAACAGGGGGTGAAAAACTGTTTTTT,-,TRBV30,TRBJ1-4,TRBD1
CASSQIQTMNTEAFF,TGTGCCAGCAGCCAAATCCAGACCATGAACACTGAAGCTTTCTTT,-,TRBV3-1/TRBV3-2,TRBJ1-1,-
CASSLGTGGDDDTQYF,TGTGCCAGCAGCTTAGGAACAGGGGGAGATGACGATACGCAGTATTTT,-,TRBV11-3,TRBJ2-3,TRBD1
CASSHALVDTEAFF,TGCGCCAGCAGCCACGCCCTGGTAGACACTGAAGCTTTCTTT,-,TRBV4-1,TRBJ1-1,-
CASSLKRGTGEDTQYF,TGTGCCAGCAGCTTAAAGAGGGGGACAGGGGAAGATACGCAGTATTTT,once,TRBV7-8,TRBJ2-3,TRBD1
CASSEVTGTEAFF,TGTGCCAGCAGTGAGGTGACGGGCACTGAAGCTTTCTTT,-,TRBV6-6,TRBJ1-1,-
CASSPEGRAVHNSPLHF,TGTGCCAGCAGCCCGGAGGGGAGGGCCGTCCATAATTCACCCCTCCACTTT,-,TRBV11-2,TRBJ1-6,-
CAWASEYGYTF,TGTGCCTGGGCCTCCGAATATGGCTACACCTTC,few,TRBV30,TRBJ1-2,-
CASSLAPSGQTYEQYF,TGTGCCAGCAGCTTAGCGCCTAGCGGACAGACCTACGAGCAGTACTTC,-,TRBV7-9,TRBJ2-7,-
CASREREAGELFF,TGTGCCAGCAGAGAACGGGAGGCCGGGGAGCTGTTTTTT,few,TRBV4-2,TRBJ2-2,TRBD2
CASSLALAGGSSYNEQFF,TGTGCCAGCAGTTTAGCACTAGCGGGAGGCAGCTCCTACAATGAGCAGTTCTTC,-,TRBV28,TRBJ2-1,TRBD2
CASSPDTNIPDTQYF,TGTGCCAGCAGCCCGGACACTAACATACCAGATACGCAGTATTTT,-,TRBV7-6,TRBJ2-3,-
CASSFNRDDTEAFF,TGTGCCAGCAGCTTTAACAGGGATGACACTGAAGCTTTCTTT,-,TRBV7-9,TRBJ1-1,-
CASPDREERNQPQHF,TGTGCCAGCCCGGACAGGGAGGAAAGGAATCAGCCCCAGCATTTT,-,TRBV6-5,TRBJ1-5,TRBD1
CASSDLAGGPTDHEQYF,TGTGCCAGCAGTGACCTAGCGGGAGGACCCACCGACCACGAGCAGTACTTC,-,TRBV6-4,TRBJ2-7,TRBD2
CATSRTDSEVRSYNEQFF,TGTGCCACCAGTCGGACAGATTCTGAGGTTAGGTCCTACAATGAGCAGTTCTTC,-,TRBV24-1,TRBJ2-1,-
CASSQDEIGGEKLFF,TGTGCCAGCAGCCAAGATGAAATAGGGGGCGAAAAACTGTTTTTT,-,TRBV3-1/TRBV3-2,TRBJ1-4,TRBD1
CASSEYIGSNEKLFF,TGTGCCAGCAGTGAATACATTGGCAGTAATGAAAAACTGTTTTTT,-,TRBV25-1,TRBJ1-4,-
CASSKQGLSSLANVLTF,TGTGCCAGCAGTAAACAGGGGCTTAGCTCTTTAGCCAACGTCCTGACTTTC,-,TRBV2,TRBJ2-6,TRBD1
CASSPGQAGIQYF,TGTGCCAGCAGCCCCGGACAAGCGGGCATTCAGTACTTC,-,TRBV7-4,TRBJ2-4,-
CASSYLQNTEAFF,TGTGCCAGCAGTTACTTACAGAACACTGAAGCTTTCTTT,-,TRBV6-5,TRBJ1-1,-
CASSPGTISYEQYF,TGTGCCAGCAGTCCCGGGACTATCTCCTACGAGCAGTACTTC,few,TRBV27,TRBJ2-7,TRBD2
CASSASPQGWSTDTQYF,TGCGCCAGCAGCGCCTCCCCCCAGGGGTGGAGCACAGATACGCAGTATTTT,-,TRBV5-1,TRBJ2-3,-
CASSESGQLDTEAFF,TGCGCCAGCAGTGAGTCAGGACAGCTCGACACTGAAGCTTTCTTT,-,TRBV10-2,TRBJ1-1,-
CASSNLGTGNENTIYF,TGTGCCAGCAGTAACTTAGGGACAGGGAACGAAAACACCATATATTTT,-,TRBV6-6,TRBJ1-3,TRBD1
CASSEPGTEAFF,TGTGCCAGCAGCGAACCGGGCACTGAAGCTTTCTTT,-,TRBV5-5,TRBJ1-1,-
CASTPSSGVRNTEAFF,TGTGCCAGCACCCCCTCGAGCGGGGTTCGGAACACTGAAGCTTTCTTT,-,TRBV6-2/TRBV6-3,TRBJ1-1,-
CASSSRDPPYEQYF,TGTGCCAGCAGCTCCCGGGACCCCCCCTACGAGCAGTACTTC,-,TRBV11-2,TRBJ2-7,-
CASSFSGGSIDTQYF,TGTGCCAGCAGCTTTAGCGGGGGGTCCATAGATACGCAGTATTTT,-,TRBV5-4,TRBJ2-3,TRBD2